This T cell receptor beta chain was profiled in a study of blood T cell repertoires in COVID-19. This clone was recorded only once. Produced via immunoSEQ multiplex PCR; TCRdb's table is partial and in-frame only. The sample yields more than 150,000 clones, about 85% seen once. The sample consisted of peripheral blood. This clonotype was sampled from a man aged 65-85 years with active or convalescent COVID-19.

The CDR3: CATRRQEGNTGELFF. The CDR3 DNA sequence: TGTGCCACCAGGAGACAGGAAGGCAACACCGGGGAGCTGTTTTTT. The chain uses TRBV15 and TRBJ2-2; D might be TRBD1 (6 bases). This CDR3 has 15 residues. Trimming pared 6 bases from V and 2 bases from J, leaving 13 bases between. The germline V gene encodes CDR1 LNHNV and CDR2 YYDKDF (reference sequence).